This T cell receptor beta chain was sequenced for a study of T cells in localized non-small cell lung cancer. V lost 11 bases to trimming and J lost 0 bases, with 24 bases between them. Germline loops: CDR1 MDHEN, CDR2 SYDVKM. The CDR3 loop spans 17 amino acids. Data came from immunoSEQ multiplex PCR; TCRdb stores just in-frame clones and leaves some out. The sample lists 75,000 to 90,000 clones; around four fifths were seen once. V and J are TRBV28 and TRBJ2-3, with D perhaps TRBD1 or TRBD2 (6 bases each). The sample consisted of peripheral blood, taken before any cancer treatment. This clonotype was sampled from a man aged 35-69 years with stage I lung adenocarcinoma. CDR3 bases: TGTGCCTCAGCGGGTGGACAGCCTGGATTCAGCACAGATACGCAGTATTTT. As protein: CASAGGQPGFSTDTQYF.